Sequencing of this T cell receptor (beta chain) was carried out in a study of blood T cell repertoires in COVID-19. Study at large: Collection of acute and convalescent COVID-19 samples took place in the United States, Italy and Spain. The analysed material was cDNA or gDNA that came from T cells, B-cell-depleted T cells, or PBMCs.

There are a few counts of this clone. CDR3 length: 14 residues. Germline CDR1 reads LGHDT; CDR2 reads YNNKEL (reference sequence). V was trimmed by 0 bases and J by 5 bases, leaving 10 bases between them. Authors' data handling: The assay estimated nucleated cells by amplifying reference gene primers. Sequencing was performed with immunoSEQ multiplex PCR; in TCRdb, only in-frame clones are kept and a portion is missing. V and J calls and clone size come straight from that table; D and trimming were deduced from the DNA. The table has approximately 180,000 clones, 70% to 90% seen once. Sequenced material: peripheral blood. The sequence came from a woman older than 75 with acute or convalescent COVID-19. The chain joins TRBV3-1 (or the pseudogene TRBV3-2) to TRBJ2-5; a possible D gene is TRBD2 (5 bases). The CDR3 region is CASSQDLGSETQYF. The CDR3 nucleotides are TGTGCCAGCAGCCAAGATCTGGGGAGCGAGACCCAGTACTTC.